This T cell receptor beta chain was identified in a study of PD-L1 blockade in urothelial cancer. Described time point: peripheral blood 6 weeks after treatment start. Profiling relied on immunoSEQ multiplex PCR, and the TCRdb table lists in-frame clones only, not all of them. The sample contains 120,000 or so clones, about 82% of which appear only once. The sequencing used PBMCs, collected around atezolizumab (anti-PD-L1) treatment. The receptor was isolated from a man between 50 and 59 years old with urothelial cancer.

The CDR3 is CASSPVTGGYSGANVLTF. Here the CDR3 DNA reads TGTGCCAGCAGCCCTGTGACAGGGGGCTACTCTGGGGCCAACGTCCTGACTTTC. The chain recombines TRBV14 with TRBJ2-6, with TRBD1 matching over 10 bases. The junction had 6 bases not matched to a gene; V was cut back by 4 bases and J by 0 bases. This CDR3 region has 18 residues. Germline CDR1 SGHDN, CDR2 FVKESK.